This T cell receptor beta chain is from a study of shared clonotypes between healthy human individuals. Findings of the study overall: In general, naive subsets displayed greater estimated richness than memory subsets did.

Regarding this clone: Its antigen is unidentified. In the same sample, other DNA sequences code for this CDR3.

CD45RO-negative, CCR7-positively selected cells formed the naive CD8 fraction, excluding terminally differentiated effector memory CD45RA+ cells. Every contributor of samples was a Caucasian grown-up residing in Nashville, Tennessee. Investigators spread the genomic DNA of each subset evenly over several immunoSEQ plates. TCRdb's copy holds only in-frame clones and misses some; the assay was immunoSEQ multiplex PCR. The sample has around 2.1 million clones, 85% to 95% seen once. Trimming left V 0 bases short and J 5 bases short, with 8 bases between. The CDR3 is 13 residues long. Germline V gene data show CDR1 as SGDLS and CDR2 as YYNGEE.

Material for sequencing was naive CD8+ T cells from PBMCs. The TCR comes from a man younger than 30 in good health. Some clones in this sample may be carry-over from other donors' samples. The chain links TRBV9 to TRBJ1-1, with D possibly TRBD1 on 6 matching bases. CDR3 in amino acids: CASSVGGRTEAFF. CDR3 coding DNA: TGTGCCAGCAGCGTAGGGGGGCGGACTGAAGCTTTCTTT.